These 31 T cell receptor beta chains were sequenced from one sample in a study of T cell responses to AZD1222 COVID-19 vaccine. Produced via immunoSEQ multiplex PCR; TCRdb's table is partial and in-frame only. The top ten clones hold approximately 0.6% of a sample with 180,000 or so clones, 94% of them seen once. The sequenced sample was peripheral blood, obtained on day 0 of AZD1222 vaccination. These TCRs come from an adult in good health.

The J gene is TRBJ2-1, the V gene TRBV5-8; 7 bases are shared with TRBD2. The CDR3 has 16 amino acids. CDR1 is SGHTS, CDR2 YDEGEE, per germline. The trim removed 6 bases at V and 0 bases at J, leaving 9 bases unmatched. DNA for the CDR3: TGTGCCAGCATCAAAACGGGGGGAAGCTCCTACAATGAGCAGTTCTTC. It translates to CASIKTGGSSYNEQFF.

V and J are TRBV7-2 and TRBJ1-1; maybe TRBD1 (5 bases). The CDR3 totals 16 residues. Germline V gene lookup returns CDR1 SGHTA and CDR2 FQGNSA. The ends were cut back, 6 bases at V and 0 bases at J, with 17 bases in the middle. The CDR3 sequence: CASRSSRTSMNTEAFF. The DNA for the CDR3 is TGTGCCAGCAGGAGTAGCAGGACAAGTATGAACACTGAAGCTTTCTTT.

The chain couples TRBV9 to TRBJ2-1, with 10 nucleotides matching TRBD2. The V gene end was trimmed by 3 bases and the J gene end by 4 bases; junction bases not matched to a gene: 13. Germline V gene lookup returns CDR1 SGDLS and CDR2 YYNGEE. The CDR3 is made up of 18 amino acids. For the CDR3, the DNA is TGTGCCAGCAGCGACGGAAGACGAACTAGCGGGACTTACAATGAGCAGTTCTTC. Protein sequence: CASSDGRRTSGTYNEQFF. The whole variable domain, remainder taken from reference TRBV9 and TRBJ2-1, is DSGVTQTPKHLITATGQRVTLRCSPRSGDLSVYWYQQSLDQGLQFLIQYYNGEERAKGNILERFSAQQFPDLHSELNLSSLELGDSALYFCASSDGRRTSGTYNEQFFGPGTRLTVL.

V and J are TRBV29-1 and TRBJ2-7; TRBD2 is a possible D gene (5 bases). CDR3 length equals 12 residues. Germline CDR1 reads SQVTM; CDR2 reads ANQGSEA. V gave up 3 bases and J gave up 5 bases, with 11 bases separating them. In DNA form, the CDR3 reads TGCAGCGTTGACGGGGTGGGAGACGAGCAGTACTTC. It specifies CSVDGVGDEQYF.

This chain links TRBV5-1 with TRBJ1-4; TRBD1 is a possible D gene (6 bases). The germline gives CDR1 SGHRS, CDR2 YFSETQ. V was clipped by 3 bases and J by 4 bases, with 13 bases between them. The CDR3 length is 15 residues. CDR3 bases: TGCGCCAGCAGCTGGGAGGACAGACGTAATGAAAAACTGTTTTTT. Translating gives CASSWEDRRNEKLFF.

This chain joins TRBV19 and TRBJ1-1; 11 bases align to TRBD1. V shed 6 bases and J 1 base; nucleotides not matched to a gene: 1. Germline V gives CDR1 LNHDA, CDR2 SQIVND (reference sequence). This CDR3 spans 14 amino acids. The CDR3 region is CASRGQGANTEAFF. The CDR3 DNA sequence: TGTGCCAGTAGAGGACAGGGGGCGAACACTGAAGCTTTCTTT.

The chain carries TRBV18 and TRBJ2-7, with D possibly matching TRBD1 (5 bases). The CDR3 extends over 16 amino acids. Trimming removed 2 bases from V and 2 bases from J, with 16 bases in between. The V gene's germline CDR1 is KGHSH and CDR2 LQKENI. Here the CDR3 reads CASSPRGEQVPYEQYF. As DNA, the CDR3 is TGTGCCAGCTCACCAAGGGGTGAGCAAGTGCCCTACGAGCAGTACTTC.

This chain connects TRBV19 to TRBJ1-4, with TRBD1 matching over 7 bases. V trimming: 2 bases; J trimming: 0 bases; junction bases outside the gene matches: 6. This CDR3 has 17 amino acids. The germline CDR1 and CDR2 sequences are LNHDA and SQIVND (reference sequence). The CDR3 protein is CASSIPTGPSTNEKLFF. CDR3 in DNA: TGTGCCAGTAGTATACCGACAGGGCCATCAACTAATGAAAAACTGTTTTTT.

In DNA form, the CDR3 reads TGTGCCAGCAGATCAGCGGGTGGGCAGTTCTTC. It yields the protein CASRSAGGQFF. The V call is TRBV6-5, the J call TRBJ2-1, with a tentative D call TRBD2 (6 bases). Trimming removed 6 bases at V and 12 bases at J, with 12 bases between. From germline, CDR1 is MNHEY and CDR2 SVGAGI. This CDR3 has 11 amino acids.

The CDR3 spells CASSLEYRWGYSDGTEAFF. CDR3 DNA sequence: TGTGCCAGCAGCTTAGAATACAGGTGGGGCTATTCGGATGGCACTGAAGCTTTCTTT. The rearrangement uses TRBV7-9 and TRBJ1-1; possible D gene TRBD1, 5 bases. The CDR3 consists of 19 residues. Trimming left V 1 base short and J 4 bases short, with 25 bases between. Germline CDR1 is SEHNR and CDR2 is FQNEAQ (reference sequence).

The CDR3 DNA reads TGTGCCAGCAGTTTAAAGGGCAGGGGCCACCTGGTAAGTCAGCCCCAGCATTTT. Its protein product is CASSLKGRGHLVSQPQHF. The rearrangement joins TRBV27 to TRBJ1-5, with D possibly TRBD1 on 6 matching bases. CDR1 and CDR2 from the germline V gene are MNHEY and SMNVEV (reference sequence). V dropped 2 bases and J dropped 6 bases, with 23 bases sitting between them. The CDR3 contains 18 residues.

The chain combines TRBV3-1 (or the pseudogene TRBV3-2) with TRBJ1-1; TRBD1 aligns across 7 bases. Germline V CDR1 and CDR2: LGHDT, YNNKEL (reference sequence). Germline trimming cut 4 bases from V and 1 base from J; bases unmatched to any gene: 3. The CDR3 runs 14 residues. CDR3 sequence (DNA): TGTGCCAGCAGCCCCGCAGGGGGGAACACTGAAGCTTTCTTT. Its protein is CASSPAGGNTEAFF.

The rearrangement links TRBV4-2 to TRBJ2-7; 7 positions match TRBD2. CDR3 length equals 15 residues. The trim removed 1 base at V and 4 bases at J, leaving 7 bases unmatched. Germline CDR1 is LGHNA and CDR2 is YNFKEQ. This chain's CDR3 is CASSQGRLAVYEQYF. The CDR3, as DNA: TGTGCCAGCAGCCAAGGACGGCTAGCGGTTTACGAGCAGTACTTC.

In DNA form, the CDR3 reads TGTGCCAGCAGCCTACAGAATGAGCAGTTCTTC. Protein product: CASSLQNEQFF. V and J are TRBV7-8 and TRBJ2-1; no firm D call. The CDR3 length is 11 residues. CDR1 is SGHVS, CDR2 FQNEAQ, per germline. Trimming left V 5 bases short and J 7 bases short, with 6 bases between.

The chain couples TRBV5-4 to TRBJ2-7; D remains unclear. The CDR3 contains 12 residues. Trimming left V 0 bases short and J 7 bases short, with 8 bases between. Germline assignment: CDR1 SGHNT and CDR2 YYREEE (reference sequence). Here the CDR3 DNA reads TGTGCCAGCAGCTTGGGGGTTGGTGAGCAGTACTTC. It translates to CASSLGVGEQYF.

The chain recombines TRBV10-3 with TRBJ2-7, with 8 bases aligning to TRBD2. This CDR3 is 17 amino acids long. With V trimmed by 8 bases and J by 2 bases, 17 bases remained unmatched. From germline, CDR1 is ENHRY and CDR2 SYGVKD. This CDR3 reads CAIPRAGERVSPYEQYF. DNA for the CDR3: TGTGCCATCCCCCGAGCGGGAGAACGTGTGAGCCCCTACGAGCAGTACTTC.

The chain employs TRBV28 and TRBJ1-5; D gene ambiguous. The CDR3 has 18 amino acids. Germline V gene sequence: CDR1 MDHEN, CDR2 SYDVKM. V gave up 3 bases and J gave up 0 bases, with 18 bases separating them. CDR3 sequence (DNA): TGTGCCAGCAGTTTCTCCTTATCCCTAATAGGTAGCAATCAGCCCCAGCATTTT. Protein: CASSFSLSLIGSNQPQHF.

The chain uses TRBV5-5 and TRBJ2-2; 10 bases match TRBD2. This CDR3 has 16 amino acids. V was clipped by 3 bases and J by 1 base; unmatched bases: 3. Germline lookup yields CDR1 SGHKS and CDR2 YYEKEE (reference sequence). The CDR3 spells CASSSTSGMNTGELFF. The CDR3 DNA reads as TGTGCCAGCAGCTCCACTAGCGGGATGAACACCGGGGAGCTGTTTTTT.

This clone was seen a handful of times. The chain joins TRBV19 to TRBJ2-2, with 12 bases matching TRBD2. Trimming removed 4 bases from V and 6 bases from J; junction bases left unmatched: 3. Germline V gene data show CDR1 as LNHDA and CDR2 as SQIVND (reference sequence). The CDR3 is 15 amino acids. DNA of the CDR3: TGTGCCAGTAGTAAGCGACTAGCGGGAGCCGGGGAGCTGTTTTTT. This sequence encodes CASSKRLAGAGELFF.

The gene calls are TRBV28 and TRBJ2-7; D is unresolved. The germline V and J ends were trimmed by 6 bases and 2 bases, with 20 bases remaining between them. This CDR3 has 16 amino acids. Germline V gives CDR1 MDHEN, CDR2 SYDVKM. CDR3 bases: TGTGCCAGCAGACGCCACGAAGGAGACACAGCCTACGAGCAGTACTTC. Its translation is CASRRHEGDTAYEQYF.

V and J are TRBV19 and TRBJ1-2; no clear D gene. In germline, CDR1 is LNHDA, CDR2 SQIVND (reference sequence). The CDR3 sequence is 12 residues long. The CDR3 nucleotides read TGTGCTCTTCGGGTACCTGGCTATGGCTACACCTTC. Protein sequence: CALRVPGYGYTF.

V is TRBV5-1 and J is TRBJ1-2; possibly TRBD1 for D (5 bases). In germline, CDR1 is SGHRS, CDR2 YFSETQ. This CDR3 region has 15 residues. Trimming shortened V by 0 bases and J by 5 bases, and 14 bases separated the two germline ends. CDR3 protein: CASSLAWGDAYGYTF. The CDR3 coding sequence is TGCGCCAGCAGCTTGGCCTGGGGGGACGCTTATGGCTACACCTTC.

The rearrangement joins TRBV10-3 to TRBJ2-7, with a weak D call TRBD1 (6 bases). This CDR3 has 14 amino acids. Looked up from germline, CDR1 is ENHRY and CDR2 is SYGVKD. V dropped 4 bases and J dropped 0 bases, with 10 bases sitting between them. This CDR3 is CAISATGSSYEQYF. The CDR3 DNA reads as TGTGCCATCAGTGCGACAGGTAGCTCCTACGAGCAGTACTTC.

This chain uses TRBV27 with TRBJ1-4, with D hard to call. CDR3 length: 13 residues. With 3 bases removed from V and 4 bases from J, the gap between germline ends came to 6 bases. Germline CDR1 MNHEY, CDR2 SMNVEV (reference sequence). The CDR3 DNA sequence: TGTGCCAGCAGTTTGAGGTATAATGAAAAACTGTTTTTT. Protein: CASSLRYNEKLFF.

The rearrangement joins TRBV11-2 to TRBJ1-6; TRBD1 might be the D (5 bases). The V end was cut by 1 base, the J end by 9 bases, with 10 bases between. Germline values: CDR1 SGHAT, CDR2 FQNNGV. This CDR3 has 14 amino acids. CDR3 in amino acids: CASSLGAGSSPLHF. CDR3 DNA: TGTGCCAGCAGCTTAGGGGCAGGGAGTTCACCCCTCCACTTT.

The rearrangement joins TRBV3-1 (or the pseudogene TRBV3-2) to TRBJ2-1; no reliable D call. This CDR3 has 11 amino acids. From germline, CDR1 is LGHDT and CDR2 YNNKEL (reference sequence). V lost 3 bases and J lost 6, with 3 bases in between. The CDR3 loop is CASSQRNEQFF. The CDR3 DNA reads TGTGCCAGCAGCCAGCGCAATGAGCAGTTCTTC.

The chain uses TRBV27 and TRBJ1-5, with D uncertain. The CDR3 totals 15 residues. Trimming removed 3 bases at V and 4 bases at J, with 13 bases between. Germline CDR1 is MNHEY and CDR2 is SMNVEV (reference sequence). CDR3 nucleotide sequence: TGTGCCAGCAGTTTCTCGGGTGTTGGGAATCAGCCCCAGCATTTT. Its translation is CASSFSGVGNQPQHF.

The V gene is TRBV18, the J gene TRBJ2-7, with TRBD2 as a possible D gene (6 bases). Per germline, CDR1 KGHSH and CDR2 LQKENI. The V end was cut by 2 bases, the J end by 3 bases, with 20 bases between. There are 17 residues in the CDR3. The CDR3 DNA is TGTGCCAGCTCACCAATAGGTCAGCGGGTTGGGAGCTACGAGCAGTACTTC. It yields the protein CASSPIGQRVGSYEQYF.

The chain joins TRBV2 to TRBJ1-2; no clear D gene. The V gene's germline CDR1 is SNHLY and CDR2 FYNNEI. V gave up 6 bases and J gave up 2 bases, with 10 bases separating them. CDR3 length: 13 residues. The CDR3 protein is CASRKGPNYGYTF. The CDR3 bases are TGTGCCAGCAGGAAAGGACCGAACTATGGCTACACCTTC.

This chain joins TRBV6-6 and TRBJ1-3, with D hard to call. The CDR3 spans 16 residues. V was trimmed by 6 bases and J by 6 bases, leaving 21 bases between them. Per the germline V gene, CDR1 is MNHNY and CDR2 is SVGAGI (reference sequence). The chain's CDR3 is CASSREAKVAQNTIYF. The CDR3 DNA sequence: TGTGCCAGCAGCCGAGAAGCCAAGGTCGCCCAAAACACCATATATTTT.

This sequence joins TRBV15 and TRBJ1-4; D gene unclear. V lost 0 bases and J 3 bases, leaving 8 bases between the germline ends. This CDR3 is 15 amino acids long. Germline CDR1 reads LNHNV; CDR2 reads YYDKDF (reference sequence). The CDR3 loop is CATSRDLRSNEKLFF. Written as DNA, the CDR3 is TGTGCCACCAGCAGAGATCTGAGATCTAATGAAAAACTGTTTTTT.